This T cell receptor beta chain was captured in a study of T-cell memory formation after mild COVID-19 (dated by TCRdb to the early 2020s). At the level of the whole study: TCR sequence clusters from the two donors were found to be largely donor specific. T-cell clones expanding and contracting after mild COVID-19 in a couple of donors were tracked by longitudinal TCRalpha and TCRbeta repertoire sequencing. The cohort was made up of two young adult volunteers, one female and one male, who were previously healthy.

Ficoll-Paque density gradient centrifugation was used to isolate PBMCs. Turning to this clonotype: Its antigen has not been determined. It has no much larger one-base neighbor in the sample; base qualities were not kept.

CDR1 is given as SGHRS and CDR2 as YFSETQ, both from the germline V gene. Counted from cysteine to phenylalanine, this CDR3 has 15 amino acids. The read is trimmed to its CDR3 DNA, 45 bases read in frame from base 1. V lost 5 bases and J lost 3 bases, and the count of bases not matched to a germline gene is 7. Paper-wide results and their limitations: Some responding clones were detected in pre-infection memory, suggesting pre-existing cross-reactive memory T cells joined the SARS-CoV-2 response. Contracting CD4+ clones were found mainly in CM and EM memory subsets, while CD8+ clones were enriched in EMRA. SARS-CoV-2 specificity of the second-wave clones peaking on day 37 was not confirmed. The study covered only two mild cases, and larger cohorts including severe cases with pre-infection samples were considered necessary. Balanced CD4/CD8 phenotypes were observed for clones contracting from day 15 to 85, whereas a bias towards CD4+ was observed for a second wave of clones expanding from day 15 to 37.

TCRdb records Illumina NovaSeq 6000 as the sequencer. TCRalpha and TCRbeta cDNA libraries were built by 5'RACE with constant-segment primers, adding sample barcodes and unique molecular identifiers. Trizol reagent was used to extract RNA from every sample. Library amplification was performed in two PCR steps, and a second sample barcode and Illumina TruSeq adapters were introduced in the second step. Sequencing of the libraries was done on an Illumina NovaSeq, producing 2 x 150 bp paired-end reads. The authors' analysis ran thus. With migec v1.2.7, reads were demultiplexed and then collapsed into UMI-guided consensus sequences. Using mixcr v2.1.11, UMI consensuses were aligned to TRA and TRB V and J templates and then assembled into clonotypes. A clonotype was counted as expanded or contracted only if both edgeR and NoisET called the change significant, with noise models trained on biological replicates. edgeR calls used a false discovery rate-adjusted p below 0.01 and a log2 fold-change threshold of 1. As an exploratory analysis of dynamics, max-normalized trajectories of the 1000 most abundant clonotypes were examined by PCA with hierarchical clustering. Each responding clone was given a CD4 or CD8 phenotype based on the CD4+ and CD8+ repertoires, which had been sequenced separately. TCRdb reran the public reads through fastp at Q25 and MiXCR, keeping productive beta chains. Identical CDR3 proteins give one entry, which carries the most common genes and DNA. The V and J calls, along with clone size, are taken from TCRdb and not from the paper's own processing. This sample has about 470,000 distinct CDR3 sequences in its table, and around 25% of those were observed once. The biggest ten clones account for under 15% of the sample.

The sample taken for sequencing was PBMCs or a T cell subset sorted from them (not recorded which). The TCR comes from an adult woman who had mild COVID-19 (a few samples of this study predate the infection). The sample titles of this study are shuffled in the database, so cell type and time point are left out; the donor was told from shared clones. This chain joins TRBV5-1 to TRBJ2-3, and 9 junctional nucleotides match TRBD2. In nucleotides, the sequence is TGCGCCAGCAGACCAGCGGGAGGAGGAACAGATACGCAGTATTTT. Translated, this gives CASRPAGGGTDTQYF.